This TCR beta chain was found in a study of cytomegalovirus exposure and HLA in healthy donors. Findings of the study overall: Previously analyzed data showed that most TCR beta V segments were productive at a frequency of about 87% or about 30%. Confirmation was obtained in vitro that a few CMV-associated chains are specific for CMV antigens. A later analysis found most CMV-associated TCR beta chains apparently HLA-restricted.

PCR used 60 Vbeta primers and 13 Jbeta primers. Sequencing was performed with immunoSEQ multiplex PCR; in TCRdb, only in-frame clones are kept and a portion is missing. This table has some 120,000 clones, less than 80% appearing once. Regarding this clone: Its antigen is undetermined.

The germline V and J ends were trimmed by 0 bases and 2 bases, with 8 bases remaining between them. Germline loops: CDR1 SGHRS, CDR2 YFSETQ. The CDR3 length is 15 residues. Sequences were obtained from PBMCs. The receptor was isolated from a woman in her thirties or forties in good health and CMV-seropositive. The chain joins TRBV5-1 to TRBJ2-2; unclear D gene. CDR3 region: CASSLVSVNTGELFF. DNA for the CDR3: TGCGCCAGCAGCTTGGTGTCCGTAAACACCGGGGAGCTGTTTTTT.